A selection of T cell receptor beta chains follows, all from one sample in a study of blood T cells in healthy people across ages. Using its own MiXCR run on the 5' RACE reads, TCRdb lists one record per CDR3 protein. The sample contains roughly 800,000 distinct CDR3 sequences, 25% of which appear only once. These sequences were also reported in another study, on T cells of mothers and their children.

Sequenced sample: blood. The receptors stem from a boy aged 10-17 years in good health. Each CDR3 is given with its conserved first and last residue.

TRBV4-3 | 19 | CASSQDLGRAGFYADTQYF
TRBV29-1 | 13 | CSCVRDSTDTQYF
TRBV5-8 | 14 | CASSRGVSTDTQYF
TRBV12-3/TRBV12-4 | 15 | CASSQYRGQNTEAFF
TRBV7-3 | 12 | CASSLILGELFF
TRBV6-1 | 19 | CASSEIWGRGEGLSYEQYF
TRBV4-2 | 13 | CASSQVAADEQFF
TRBV12-3/TRBV12-4 | 15 | CASSHSGGSGNTIYF
TRBV5-4 | 17 | CASSDPHQTGGEETQYF
TRBV12-5 | 17 | CASGQPRTGGSSETQYF
TRBV29-1 | 15 | CSACPGTGGRTEAFF
TRBV29-1 | 14 | CSADGAGEVNEQFF
TRBV12-3/TRBV12-4 | 17 | CASSSSPSGPSTDTQYF
TRBV7-2 | 15 | CASSSFSGFTGELFF
TRBV7-2 | 16 | CASSLEIAVTYNEQFF
TRBV5-1 | 16 | CASSGDSSMSNEKLFF
TRBV18 | 16 | CASSPPAGENTGELFF
TRBV3-1 | 14 | CASSRQGANQPQHF
TRBV28 | 16 | CASSSGLAGRSYEQYF
TRBV10-3 | 15 | CAISDAGLLNTEAFF
TRBV7-6 | 14 | CASSSRDIQETQYF
TRBV10-3 | 16 | CAISESAAGGNNGYTF
TRBV5-1 | 16 | CASSLEGGQGGSPLHF
TRBV10-3 | 15 | CAISESAALNTEAFF
TRBV20-1 | 15 | CSAGQGGEGTDTQYF
TRBV7-9 | 15 | CASSGRDYNQETQYF
TRBV29-1 | 13 | CSVARAGRETQYF
TRBV3-1 | 15 | CASSQVFGSTYEQYF
TRBV7-2 | 11 | CASSLGGMEYF
TRBV28 | 12 | CASRGGFETQYF
TRBV29-1 | 12 | CSVLGTAYEQYF
TRBV4-3 | 15 | CASSQDSRGIGGYIF
TRBV2 | 16 | CASSDEDRLPKNIQYF
TRBV7-2 | 16 | CASSLASSGRTGELFF
TRBV15 | 15 | CATSRQAGGDTEAFF
TRBV29-1 | 18 | CSVEGTSGGLGSYNEQFF
TRBV7-9 | 12 | CASSLEVNEQYF
TRBV7-2 | 16 | CASSNPPAGGYNEQFF
TRBV12-3/TRBV12-4 | 17 | CASSTYSGTNMNTEAFF
TRBV24-1 | 15 | CATSAQDGVDYGYTF
TRBV4-3 | 15 | CASSQNGQGQETQYF
TRBV7-9 | 16 | CASSLLQGDPKNIQYF
TRBV5-6 | 15 | CASSFGVRAGETQYF
TRBV29-1 | 13 | CSVKKQGGNEQFF